This T cell receptor beta chain was found in a study of control samples from healthy donors and cancer patients. Profiled with immunoSEQ multiplex PCR; TCRdb holds only in-frame clones, not every one. The sample yields approximately 230,000 clones, roughly 80% seen once. Trimming took 8 bases from V and 6 from J; bases not matched to a gene: 7. Germline CDR1 reads LNHDA; CDR2 reads SQIVND (reference sequence). The CDR3 consists of 14 residues. This clone was recorded once. This chain joins TRBV19 and TRBJ2-4; 10 nucleotides align to TRBD2. The origin of this receptor is a woman aged 55-69 years with lung cancer. The sequencing input was PBMCs. The CDR3 protein is CASQRGGQLNIQYF. The CDR3 DNA reads TGTGCCAGTCAGCGGGGGGGCCAATTAAACATTCAGTACTTC.